This TCR beta chain was identified during a study of control samples from healthy donors and cancer patients. The CDR3 sequence is 15 residues long. J gave up 1 base and V 1 base, and 5 bases lay outside the gene matches. Germline V gives CDR1 SQVTM, CDR2 ANQGSEA. Libraries were prepared by immunoSEQ multiplex PCR; TCRdb keeps only in-frame clonotypes and omits some of them. The sample includes 200,000 or so clones, about 95% seen only once; the top ten take around 1.5%. What was sequenced was blood. The clonotype was recovered from a man aged 45-65 years in good health. J is TRBJ1-1 and V is TRBV29-1; 8 bases line up with TRBD1. In DNA, the CDR3 is TGCAGCGTTGAAGCCCCCAGGGGGCCGAACACTGAAGCTTTCTTT. Translated: CSVEAPRGPNTEAFF.